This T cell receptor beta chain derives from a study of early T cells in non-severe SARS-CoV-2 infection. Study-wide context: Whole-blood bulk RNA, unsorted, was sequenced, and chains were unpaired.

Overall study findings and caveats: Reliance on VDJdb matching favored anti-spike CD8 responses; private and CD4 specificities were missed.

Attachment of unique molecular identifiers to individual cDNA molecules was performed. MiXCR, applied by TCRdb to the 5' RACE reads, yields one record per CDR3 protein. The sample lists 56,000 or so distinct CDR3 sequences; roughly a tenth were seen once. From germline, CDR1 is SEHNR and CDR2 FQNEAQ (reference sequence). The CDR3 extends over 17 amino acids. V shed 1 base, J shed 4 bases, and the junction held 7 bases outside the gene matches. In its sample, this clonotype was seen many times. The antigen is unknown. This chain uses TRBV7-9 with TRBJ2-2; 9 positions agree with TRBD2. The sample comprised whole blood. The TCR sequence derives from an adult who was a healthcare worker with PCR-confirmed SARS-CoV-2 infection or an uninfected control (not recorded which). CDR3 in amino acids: CASSLGLAEIRTGELFF. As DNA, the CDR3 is TGTGCCAGCAGCTTAGGACTAGCGGAGATCCGCACCGGGGAGCTGTTTTTT.